This is a list of T cell receptor beta chains from one sample in a study of blood T cell repertoires in COVID-19. Sequencing was performed with immunoSEQ multiplex PCR; in TCRdb, only in-frame clones are kept and a portion is missing. The table has almost 55,000 clones, about nine tenths seen once. The sequenced sample was peripheral blood. These receptors were taken from a human donor in a cohort sampled during active COVID-19. CDR3s leave out the opening cysteine and the closing phenylalanine or tryptophan.

TRBV2	TRBJ2-5	ASSKGARQETQY
TRBV6-5	TRBJ1-4	ASRDRGRGEKLF
TRBV7-8	TRBJ2-7	ASSLTGGVYEQY
TRBV18	TRBJ2-5	ASSPIAGEGKETQY
TRBV6-1	TRBJ2-7	ASSETSGILGEQY
TRBV11-3	TRBJ2-1	ASSITSGGADEQF
TRBV5-5	TRBJ2-7	ASSLAQLAGGAYEQY
TRBV28	TRBJ2-2	ASSLLGLAGPGTTGELF
TRBV5-1	TRBJ1-2	ASSVDRSGYT
TRBV5-4	TRBJ2-7	ASKGGRVSDEQY
TRBV27	TRBJ2-5	ASSPTSFGIETQY
TRBV28	TRBJ1-4	ASSLGGGRKKLF
TRBV7-3	TRBJ2-2	ASTNPGLAGANTGELF
TRBV5-1	TRBJ2-7	ASSPTLDSYEQY
TRBV5-4	TRBJ2-1	ASSSKTGGNEQF
TRBV7-2	TRBJ1-2	ASSPFDYGYT
TRBV21-1	TRBJ1-5	ASSVQSSHNQPQH
TRBV5-1	TRBJ1-1	ASSLALDRGTEAF
TRBV24-1	TRBJ2-2	ATSDPRQGFVGELF
TRBV19	TRBJ1-3	ASNHVSQPGNTIY
TRBV6-5	TRBJ2-7	ASSRGGSYEQY
TRBV6-1	TRBJ2-5	ASSELAQGQETQY
TRBV6-5	TRBJ1-1	ASSIYRVKNTEAF
TRBV4-1	TRBJ2-3	ASSQVKGWGPDTQY
TRBV5-1	TRBJ2-5	ASSLQGETQY
TRBV7-9	TRBJ1-2	ASSRQGLRYGYT
TRBV7-3	TRBJ2-1	ASSLTGGFYNEQF
TRBV5-6	TRBJ2-7	ASSPGSPYEQY
TRBV5-7	TRBJ1-5	ASSLRGGQGRENQPQH
TRBV6-1	TRBJ1-5	ASSDHWGGRDQPQH
TRBV18	TRBJ1-2	ASSPKSDYLGYT
TRBV6-5	TRBJ2-7	ASSTGTQHSYEQY
TRBV3-1/TRBV3-2	TRBJ2-7	ASSQWTAKSYEQY
TRBV28	TRBJ1-2	ASSLSTGGYGYT
TRBV15	TRBJ2-2	ATSTRMGALAGELF
TRBV7-9	TRBJ2-1	ASSVSGAYNEQF
TRBV4-1	TRBJ2-1	ASSQADRDGEQF
TRBV7-9	TRBJ2-5	ASSLSGQETQY
TRBV6-1	TRBJ1-5	ASSEYNRGGGNQPQH
TRBV10-3	TRBJ2-1	AISAAGIYNEQF
TRBV24-1	TRBJ1-1	ATSDARQGYTEAF
TRBV18	TRBJ1-2	ASSRSGTRNYGYT
TRBV4-2	TRBJ2-5	ASSQDPGPQETQY
TRBV27	TRBJ2-2	ASSYPGQPNTGELF
TRBV15	TRBJ1-1	ATSRDFEQPRI
TRBV5-1	TRBJ1-2	ASSFSTPNYGYT
TRBV11-2	TRBJ2-7	ASSLGPPEEQY
TRBV6-5	TRBJ2-2	ASTARRDNTGELF
TRBV7-9	TRBJ1-5	ASSLTGDQPQH
TRBV6-6	TRBJ1-5	ASSYPTGAGQPQH
TRBV27	TRBJ1-2	ASSSHGDFDYGYT
TRBV28	TRBJ1-2	ASIRHGTARGGYT
TRBV19	TRBJ2-1	ASSILAESYNEQF